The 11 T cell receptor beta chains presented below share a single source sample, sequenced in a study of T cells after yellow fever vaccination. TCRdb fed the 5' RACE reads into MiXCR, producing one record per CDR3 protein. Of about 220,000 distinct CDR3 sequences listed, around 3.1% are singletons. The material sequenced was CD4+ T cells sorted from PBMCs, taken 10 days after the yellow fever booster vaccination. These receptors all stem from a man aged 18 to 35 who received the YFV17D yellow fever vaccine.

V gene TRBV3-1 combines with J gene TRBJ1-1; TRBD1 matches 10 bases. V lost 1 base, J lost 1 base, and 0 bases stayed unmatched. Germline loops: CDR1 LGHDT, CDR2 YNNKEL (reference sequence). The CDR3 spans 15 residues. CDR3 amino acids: CASSQGTGGNTEAFF. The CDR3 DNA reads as TGTGCCAGCAGCCAAGGGACAGGGGGGAACACTGAAGCTTTCTTT.

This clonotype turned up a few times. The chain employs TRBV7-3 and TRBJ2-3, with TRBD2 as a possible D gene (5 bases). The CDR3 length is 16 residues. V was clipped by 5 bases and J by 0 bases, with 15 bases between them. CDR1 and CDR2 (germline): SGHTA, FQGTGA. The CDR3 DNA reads TGTGCCAGCAGCAGAGCCCCCGCTAGCAGCACAGATACGCAGTATTTT. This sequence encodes CASSRAPASSTDTQYF.

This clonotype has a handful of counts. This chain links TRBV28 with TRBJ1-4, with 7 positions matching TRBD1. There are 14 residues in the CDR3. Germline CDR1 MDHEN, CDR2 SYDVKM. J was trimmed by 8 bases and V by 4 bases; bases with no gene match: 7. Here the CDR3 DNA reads TGTGCCAGCAGTTCTCCCGACAGGGCAGAAAAACTGTTTTTT. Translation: CASSSPDRAEKLFF.

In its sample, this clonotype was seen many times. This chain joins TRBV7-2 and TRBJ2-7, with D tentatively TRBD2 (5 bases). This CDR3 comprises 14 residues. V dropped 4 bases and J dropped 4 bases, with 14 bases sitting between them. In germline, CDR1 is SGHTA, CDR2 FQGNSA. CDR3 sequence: CASSYRPRGYEQYF. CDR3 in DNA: TGTGCCAGCAGCTATAGGCCCCGGGGTTACGAGCAGTACTTC.

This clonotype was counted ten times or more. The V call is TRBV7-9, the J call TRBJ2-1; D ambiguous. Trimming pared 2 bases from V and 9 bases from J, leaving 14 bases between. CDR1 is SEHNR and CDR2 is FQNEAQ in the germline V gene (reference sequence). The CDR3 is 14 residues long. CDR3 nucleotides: TGTGCCAGCAGCTTAATGACTCGGCATACTGAGCAGTTCTTC. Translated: CASSLMTRHTEQFF.

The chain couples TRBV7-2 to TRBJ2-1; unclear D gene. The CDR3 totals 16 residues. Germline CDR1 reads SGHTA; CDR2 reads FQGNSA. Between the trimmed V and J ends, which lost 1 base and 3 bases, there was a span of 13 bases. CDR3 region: CASSLERVGIYNEQFF. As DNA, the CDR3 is TGTGCCAGCAGCTTAGAAAGGGTAGGAATCTACAATGAGCAGTTCTTC.

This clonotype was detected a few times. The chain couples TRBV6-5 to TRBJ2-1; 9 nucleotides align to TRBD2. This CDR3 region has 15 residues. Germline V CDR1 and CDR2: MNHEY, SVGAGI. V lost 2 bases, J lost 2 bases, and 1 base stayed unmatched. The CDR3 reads CASSYASGTYNEQFF. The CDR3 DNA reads TGTGCCAGCAGTTACGCTAGCGGGACCTACAATGAGCAGTTCTTC.

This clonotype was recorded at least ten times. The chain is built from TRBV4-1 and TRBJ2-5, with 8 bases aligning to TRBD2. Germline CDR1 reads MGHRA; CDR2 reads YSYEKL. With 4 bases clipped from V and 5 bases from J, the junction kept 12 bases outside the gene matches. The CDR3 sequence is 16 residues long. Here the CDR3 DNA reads TGCGCCAGCAGCCGGGTGTCGGGACTAGTGTTGGAGACCCAGTACTTC. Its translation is CASSRVSGLVLETQYF.

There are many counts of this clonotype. CDR3 bases: TGCAGTGCTAGTAGGTTCCAAGGGGCCTACGAGCAGTACTTC. This gives the protein CSASRFQGAYEQYF. The rearrangement uses TRBV20-1 and TRBJ2-7; TRBD1 might be the D (5 bases). V lost 3 bases, J lost 2 bases, and 14 bases lay in between. Germline CDR1 is DFQATT and CDR2 is SNEGSKA (reference sequence). The CDR3 spans 14 residues.

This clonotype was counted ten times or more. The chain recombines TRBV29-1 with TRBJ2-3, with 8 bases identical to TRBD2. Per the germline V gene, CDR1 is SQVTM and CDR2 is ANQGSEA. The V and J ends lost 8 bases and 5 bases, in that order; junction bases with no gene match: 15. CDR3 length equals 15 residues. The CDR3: CSSSLEAGAVDTQYF. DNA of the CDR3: TGCAGCTCCTCGCTGGAAGCGGGGGCGGTAGATACGCAGTATTTT.

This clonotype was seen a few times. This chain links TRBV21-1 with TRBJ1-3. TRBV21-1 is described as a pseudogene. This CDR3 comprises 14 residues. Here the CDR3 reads CASSKGALGNTIYF. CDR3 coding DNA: TGTGCCAGCAGCAAAGGCGCCCTAGGAAACACCATATATTTT.